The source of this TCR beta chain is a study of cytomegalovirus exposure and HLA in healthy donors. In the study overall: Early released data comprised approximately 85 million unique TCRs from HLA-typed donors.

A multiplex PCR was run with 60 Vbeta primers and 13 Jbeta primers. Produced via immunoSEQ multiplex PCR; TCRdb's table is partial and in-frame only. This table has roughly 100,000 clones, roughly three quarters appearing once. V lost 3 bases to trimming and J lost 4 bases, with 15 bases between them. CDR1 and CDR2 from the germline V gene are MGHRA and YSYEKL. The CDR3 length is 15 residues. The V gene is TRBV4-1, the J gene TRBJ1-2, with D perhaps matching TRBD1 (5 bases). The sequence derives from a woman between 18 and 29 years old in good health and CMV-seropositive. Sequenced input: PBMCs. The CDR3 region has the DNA TGCGCCAGCAGCCATCCCGTGGCAGGGTCCTATGGCTACACCTTC. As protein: CASSHPVAGSYGYTF.